This TCR beta chain emerged from a study of OX40 agonist ivuxolimab in advanced cancers. Study findings and constraints: In the 0.1-3.0 mg/kg groups, partial responders showed among the lowest expansion.

Concerning this clone: The antigen is unknown.

Method: immunoSEQ multiplex PCR; TCRdb's copy keeps in-frame clones and lacks some. The sample lists about 86,000 clones; roughly nine tenths were seen once. V was trimmed by 3 bases and J by 1 base, leaving 10 bases between them. The CDR3 sequence is 14 residues long. Germline CDR1 SGHRS, CDR2 YFSETQ. The sequence derives from an adult with an advanced solid tumor such as melanoma, head and neck, liver or kidney cancer. The chain links TRBV5-1 to TRBJ1-1; maybe TRBD1 (5 bases). The sample in question was CD4+ or CD8+ T cells sorted from blood, obtained in a trial of the OX40 agonist ivuxolimab. The chain's CDR3 is CASSSAGGNTEAFF. Here the CDR3 DNA reads TGCGCCAGCAGCTCGGCTGGGGGGAACACTGAAGCTTTCTTT.